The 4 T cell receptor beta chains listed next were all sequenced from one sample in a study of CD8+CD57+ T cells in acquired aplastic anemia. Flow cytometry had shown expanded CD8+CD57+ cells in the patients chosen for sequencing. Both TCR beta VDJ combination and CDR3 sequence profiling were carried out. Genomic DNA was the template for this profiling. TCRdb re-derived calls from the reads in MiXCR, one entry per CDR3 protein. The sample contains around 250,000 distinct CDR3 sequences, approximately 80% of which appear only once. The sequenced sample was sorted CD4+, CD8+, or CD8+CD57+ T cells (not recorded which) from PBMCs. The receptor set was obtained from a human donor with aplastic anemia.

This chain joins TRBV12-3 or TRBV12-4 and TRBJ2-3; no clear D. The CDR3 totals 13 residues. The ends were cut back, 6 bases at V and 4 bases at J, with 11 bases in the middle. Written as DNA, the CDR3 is TGTGCCAGCAGAGCCGGTGGCGCAGATACGCAGTATTTT. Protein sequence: CASRAGGADTQYF.

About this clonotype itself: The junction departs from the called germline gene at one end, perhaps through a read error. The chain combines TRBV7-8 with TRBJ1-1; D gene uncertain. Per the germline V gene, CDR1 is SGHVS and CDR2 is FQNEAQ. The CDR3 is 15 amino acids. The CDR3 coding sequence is TGTGCCAGCAGCTTAGCTGGAAGAGCCGATACTGAAGATTTCTTT. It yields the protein CASSLAGRADTEDFF.

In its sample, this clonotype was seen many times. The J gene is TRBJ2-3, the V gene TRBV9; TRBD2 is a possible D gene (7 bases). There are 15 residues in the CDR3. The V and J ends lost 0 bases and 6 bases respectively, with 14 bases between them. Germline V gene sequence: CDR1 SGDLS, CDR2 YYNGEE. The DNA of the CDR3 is TGTGCCAGCAGCGTAGGAGGGGGGGCAACCGATACGCAGTATTTT. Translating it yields CASSVGGGATDTQYF. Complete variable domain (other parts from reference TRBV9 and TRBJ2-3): DSGVTQTPKHLITATGQRVTLRCSPRSGDLSVYWYQQSLDQGLQFLIQYYNGEERAKGNILERFSAQQFPDLHSELNLSSLELGDSALYFCASSVGGGATDTQYFGPGTRLTVL.

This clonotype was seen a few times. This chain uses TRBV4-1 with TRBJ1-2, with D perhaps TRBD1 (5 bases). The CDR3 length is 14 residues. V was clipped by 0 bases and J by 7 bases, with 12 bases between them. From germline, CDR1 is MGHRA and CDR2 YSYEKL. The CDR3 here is CASSQEGLAGGYTF. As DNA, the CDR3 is TGCGCCAGCAGCCAAGAGGGACTAGCGGGTGGCTACACCTTC.